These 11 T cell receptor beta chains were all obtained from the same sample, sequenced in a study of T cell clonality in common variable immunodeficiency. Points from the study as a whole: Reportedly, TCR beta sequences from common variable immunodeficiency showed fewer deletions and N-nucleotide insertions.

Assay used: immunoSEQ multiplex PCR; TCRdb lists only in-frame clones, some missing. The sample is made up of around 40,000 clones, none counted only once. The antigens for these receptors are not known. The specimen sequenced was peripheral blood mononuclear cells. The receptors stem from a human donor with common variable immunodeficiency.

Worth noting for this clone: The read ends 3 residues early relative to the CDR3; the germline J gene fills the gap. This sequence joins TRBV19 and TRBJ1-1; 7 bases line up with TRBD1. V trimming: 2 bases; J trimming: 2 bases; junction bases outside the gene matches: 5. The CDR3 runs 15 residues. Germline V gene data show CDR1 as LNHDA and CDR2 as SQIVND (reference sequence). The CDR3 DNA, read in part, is TGTGCCAGTAGTATACAAGCAGGGGGAAACACTGAA. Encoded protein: CASSIQAGGNTE. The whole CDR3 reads CASSIQAGGNTEAFF.

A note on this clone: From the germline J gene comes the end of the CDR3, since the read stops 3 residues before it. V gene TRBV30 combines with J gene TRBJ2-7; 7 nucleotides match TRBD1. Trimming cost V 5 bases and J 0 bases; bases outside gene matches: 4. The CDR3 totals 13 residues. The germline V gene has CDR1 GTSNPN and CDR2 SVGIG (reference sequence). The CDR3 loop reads CAWEGATSYEQYF. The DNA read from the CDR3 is TGTGCCTGGGAGGGGGCCACCTCCTACGAG.

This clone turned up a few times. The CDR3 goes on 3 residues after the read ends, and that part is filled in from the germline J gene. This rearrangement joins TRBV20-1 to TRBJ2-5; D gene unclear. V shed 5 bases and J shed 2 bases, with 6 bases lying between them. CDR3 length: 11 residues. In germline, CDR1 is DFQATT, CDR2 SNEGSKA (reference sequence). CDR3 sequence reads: CSASRQETQYF. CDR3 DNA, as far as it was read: TGCAGTGCTTCCCGTCAAGAGACC.

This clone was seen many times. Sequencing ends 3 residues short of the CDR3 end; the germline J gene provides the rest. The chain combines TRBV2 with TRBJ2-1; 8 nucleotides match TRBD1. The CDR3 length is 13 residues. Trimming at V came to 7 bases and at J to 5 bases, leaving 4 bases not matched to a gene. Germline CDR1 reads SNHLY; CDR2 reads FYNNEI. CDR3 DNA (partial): TGTGCCAGCAAGCAGGGGGCAAACAATGAG. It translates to CASKQGANNE. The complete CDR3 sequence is CASKQGANNEQFF.

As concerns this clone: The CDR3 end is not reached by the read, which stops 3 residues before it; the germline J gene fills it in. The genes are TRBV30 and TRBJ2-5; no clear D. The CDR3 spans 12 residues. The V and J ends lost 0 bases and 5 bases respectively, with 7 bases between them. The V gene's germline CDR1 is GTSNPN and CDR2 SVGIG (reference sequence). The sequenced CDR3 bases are TGTGCCTGGAGTGTTGCGCGGGAGACC. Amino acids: CAWSVARET. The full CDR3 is CAWSVARETQYF.

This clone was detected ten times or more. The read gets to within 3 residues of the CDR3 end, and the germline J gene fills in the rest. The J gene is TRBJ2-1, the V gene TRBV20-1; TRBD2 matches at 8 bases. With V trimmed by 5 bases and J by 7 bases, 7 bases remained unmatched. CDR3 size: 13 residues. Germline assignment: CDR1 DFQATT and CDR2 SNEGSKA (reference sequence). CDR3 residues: CSASTGTSNEQFF. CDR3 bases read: TGCAGTGCTTCAACCGGGACTAGTAATGAG.

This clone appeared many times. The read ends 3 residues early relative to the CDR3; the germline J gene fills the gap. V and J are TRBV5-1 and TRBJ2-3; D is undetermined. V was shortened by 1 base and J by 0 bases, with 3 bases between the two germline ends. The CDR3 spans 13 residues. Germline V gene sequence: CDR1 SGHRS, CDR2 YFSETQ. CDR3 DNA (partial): TGCGCCAGCAGCTTGCGGAGCACAGATACG. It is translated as CASSLRSTDT. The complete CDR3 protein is CASSLRSTDTQYF.

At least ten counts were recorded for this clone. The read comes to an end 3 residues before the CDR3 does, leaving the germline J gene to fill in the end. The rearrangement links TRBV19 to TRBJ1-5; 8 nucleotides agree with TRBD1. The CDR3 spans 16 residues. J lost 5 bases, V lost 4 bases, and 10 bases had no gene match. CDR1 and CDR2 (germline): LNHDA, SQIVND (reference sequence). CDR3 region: CASSTLPGQGDQPQHF. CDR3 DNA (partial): TGTGCCAGTAGTACCCTACCCGGACAGGGCGATCAGCCC.

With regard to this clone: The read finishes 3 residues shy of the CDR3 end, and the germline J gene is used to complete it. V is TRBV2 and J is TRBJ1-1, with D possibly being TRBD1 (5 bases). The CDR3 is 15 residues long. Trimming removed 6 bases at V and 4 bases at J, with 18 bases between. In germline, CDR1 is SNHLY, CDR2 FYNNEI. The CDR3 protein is CASSLRGGRSTEAFF. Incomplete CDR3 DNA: TGTGCCAGCAGCCTCCGGGGGGGGAGGTCCACTGAA.

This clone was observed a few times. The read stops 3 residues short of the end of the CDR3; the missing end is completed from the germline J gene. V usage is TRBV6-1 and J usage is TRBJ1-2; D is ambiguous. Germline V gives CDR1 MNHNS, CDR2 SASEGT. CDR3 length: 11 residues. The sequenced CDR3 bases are TGTGCCAGCAGTGAAGGGCAAGGC. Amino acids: CASSEGQG. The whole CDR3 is CASSEGQGYTF.

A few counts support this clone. The chain's CDR3 is CASSRGLENTEAFF. Incomplete CDR3 DNA: TGTGCCAGCAGCAGGGGCTTGGAGAACACTGAA. This sequence joins TRBV7-6 and TRBJ1-1; D is perhaps TRBD1 (5 bases). The read comes to an end 3 residues before the CDR3 does, leaving the germline J gene to fill in the end. The CDR3 is 14 residues long. In germline, CDR1 is SGHVS, CDR2 FNYEAQ. V shed 5 bases and J shed 1 base, with 11 bases lying between them.